This T cell receptor beta chain was sequenced during a study of CD8 T cells in Susac syndrome. In germline, CDR1 is LGHNA, CDR2 YSLEER. V lost 0 bases to trimming and J lost 2 bases, with 8 bases between them. The CDR3 covers 15 residues. An input of 0.5 to 1 ug of RNA was subjected to reverse transcription using random hexamers. MiXCR, run by TCRdb on the immunoSEQ multiplex PCR reads, gives a single entry per CDR3 protein. The repertoire holds more than 95,000 distinct CDR3 sequences, with approximately 96% as singletons. Controls were healthy donors chosen to match patients in age and sex. Bulk CD8+ and CD4+ cells came from magnetic negative isolation; CD8+ TEMRA by FACS. This clonotype was counted a few times.

The sequenced sample consisted of CD4+ T cells from PBMCs. The source is a human donor in good health. This rearrangement joins TRBV4-3 to TRBJ2-1; D gene ambiguous. CDR3 protein: CASSQEGLAYNEQFF. Written as DNA, the CDR3 is TGCGCCAGCAGCCAAGAAGGTCTAGCCTACAATGAGCAGTTCTTC.